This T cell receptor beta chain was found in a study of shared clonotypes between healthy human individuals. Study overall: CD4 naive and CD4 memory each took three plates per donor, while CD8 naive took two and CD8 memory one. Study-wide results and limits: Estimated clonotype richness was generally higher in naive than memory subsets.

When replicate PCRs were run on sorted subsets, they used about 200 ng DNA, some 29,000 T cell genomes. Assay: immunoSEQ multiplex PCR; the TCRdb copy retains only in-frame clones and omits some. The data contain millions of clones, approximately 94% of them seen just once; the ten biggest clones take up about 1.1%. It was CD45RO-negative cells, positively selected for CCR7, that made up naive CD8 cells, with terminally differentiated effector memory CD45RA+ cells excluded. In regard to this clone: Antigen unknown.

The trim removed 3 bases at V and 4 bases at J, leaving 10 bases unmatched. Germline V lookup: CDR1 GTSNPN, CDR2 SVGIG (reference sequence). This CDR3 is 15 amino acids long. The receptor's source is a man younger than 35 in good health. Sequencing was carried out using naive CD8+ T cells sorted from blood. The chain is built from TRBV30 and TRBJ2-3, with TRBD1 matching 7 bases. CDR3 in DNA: TGTGCCTGGAGCCAAGGGGCCGGGACAGCAGATACGCAGTATTTT. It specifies CAWSQGAGTADTQYF.